The entry below describes one TCR beta chain. Antigen: not known. Trimming shortened V by 4 bases and J by 7 bases, and 7 bases separated the two germline ends. This CDR3 comprises 12 residues. Germline lookup yields CDR1 LGHNA and CDR2 YNFKEQ. The data derive from a study of T cells after yellow fever vaccination. In TCRdb, the 5' RACE reads were re-called with MiXCR into one record per CDR3 protein. The sample shows 200,000 to 300,000 distinct CDR3 sequences, 13% of them seen only once. Overall study results and limits: At 95% to 98% for CD4 and 70% to 90% for CD8, most primary-vaccination clones showed up again after the booster. Only a minor proportion of clonotypes was detected across both CD4 and CD8 compartments.

This TCR was recovered from a young man who received the YFV17D yellow fever vaccine. The specimen comprised CD4+ T cells sorted from PBMCs, sampled 45 days after the yellow fever booster vaccination. This rearrangement joins TRBV4-2 to TRBJ2-2; D uncertain. CDR3 DNA sequence: TGTGCCAGCAGCCCTCTGGACGGGGAGCTGTTTTTT. It codes for CASSPLDGELFF.